This TCR beta chain was documented in a study of blood T cell repertoires in COVID-19 (dated by TCRdb to the early 2020s). Context from the whole study: Samples covering the acute and convalescent phases of COVID-19 were provided by collaborators in the United States, Italy and Spain. A freely available public database, intended as a resource for researchers studying the immune response to SARS-CoV-2, is where the repertoires were released. Samples came from the ongoing ImmuneRACE study (first 160 participants) plus 1,254 subjects from 6 global collaborators. The prospective study material was composed of cDNA or gDNA derived from T cells, B-cell-depleted T cells, or PBMCs. Subjects who had been exposed to COVID-19, were actively infected with it, or had recovered from it provided the deeply sampled blood TCRbeta repertoires that made up the dataset. HLA class I and class II types, where available, came from metadata supplied by the sample provider rather than from assay-based typing. Nearly every sample came with metadata listing a de-identified subject ID, COVID-19 status, age in years and sex. Overall study results and their limits: Clinical and demographic metadata were provided uncurated, with the amount varying by source and participant.

Note on this clone: There is no known antigen for this receptor. Base qualities are not recorded, but no much larger clone differs from it by a single base.

TCRbeta CDR3 regions were amplified from genomic DNA by means of the immunoSEQ Assay, a bias-controlled multiplex PCR. The paper's processing steps were these. The number of nucleated cells in each sample was estimated from the amplification of reference gene primers within the assay. To quantify the absolute abundance of each unique TCRbeta CDR3 rearrangement, sequence reads were collapsed and filtered. For each sample, productive Simpson clonality was calculated by taking the square root of Simpson's diversity index across productive rearrangements. The clones in this table, taken by TCRdb from immuneACCESS, are in-frame only. Not every clone is retained; where verified, under half of the shortfall comes from an unresolved V gene, and the cause of the rest is unknown. The V and J calls and the clone size are those of that table, but D and trimming were determined from the DNA. This sample gives around 230,000 clones in total; roughly 86% of them show up just once. In total, the top ten clones hold 10% of the sample.

CDR1 MNHEY and CDR2 SVGEGT were looked up in the germline V gene. V and J lose 0 bases and 3 bases, and a span of 12 bases separates them. The CDR3 covers 15 residues, taking in both the cysteine and the phenylalanine. The CDR3 DNA has 45 bases and is translated from base 1. In the prospective study, participants were about 18 to 90 years old, resided in around 25 geographic areas of the United States, and were enrolled through a virtual design. To assign participants to cohorts, the prospective study relied on clinical history that participants themselves reported in a screening survey and a study questionnaire. Each participant in the prospective study had whole blood, serum and a nasopharyngeal or oropharyngeal swab collected by mobile phlebotomists. Participants in the prospective study had the option to provide additional blood draws and questionnaires over a roughly 2-month period. Before DNA extraction, blood samples from the prospective study were shipped at room temperature or frozen.

Source material: PBMCs or T cells enriched from blood (not recorded which). Here the chain combines TRBV6-2 or TRBV6-3 and TRBJ2-7, with TRBD1 as a weak D call on 6 bases. The clonotype was recovered from a man aged 18 to 29 with acute COVID-19. The DNA reads TGTGCCAGCAGTTACTCGAAATGGACAGACTACGAGCAGTACTTC. It translates to CASSYSKWTDYEQYF.